The text below deals with one T cell receptor beta chain. The table lists this clonotype with a few counts. No antigen is known for it. Within one base of it there is no much larger clone, and no base qualities were kept. The data are from a study of T cell repertoires in cytomegalovirus infection (dated by TCRdb to about 2019). Study-wide context: Recently identified HLA-C-restricted CMV epitopes, whose presentation resists viral immunomodulation, were targeted by peptide stimulations together with well-studied HLA-B-restricted epitopes. The HLA type of each donor mattered for the analysis, because public TCR beta signatures pointed to carriage of CMV infection along with the matching HLA type.

The germline V gene supplies CDR1 SGHVS and CDR2 FQNEAQ. Including cysteine and phenylalanine, the CDR3 has 20 amino acids. The sequence is cut down to CDR3 DNA, 60 bases in frame from base 1. Here V drops 5 bases and J drops 7 bases, and the junction holds 18 bases not matched to any gene. This sample was sequenced with an Illumina HiSeq 1500. Using fastp at Q25 and MiXCR, TCRdb reprocessed the public reads and kept productive beta chains. One record per CDR3 amino acid sequence lists the most common genes and DNA. The sample has approximately 470,000 distinct CDR3 sequences on record, roughly 42% of them singletons. Clones ranked in the top ten supply just under 45% of the sample. Paper-wide results and their limitations: The ex vivo response was dominated by HLA-C-restricted CMV-specific TCR beta clonotypes, and the single most frequent clonotype in two of eight donors was supplied by these HLA-C-restricted clonotypes. In both this cohort and an independent cohort of 352 donors, the cumulative frequency of public TCR beta family members distinguished carriers of CMV infection plus the relevant HLA type.

This specimen's treatment or condition label, interpreted: in vitro stimulation with specific CMV peptide epitopes to enrich CMV-specific T cells. Here the chain combines TRBV7-8 and TRBJ2-2; 14 central nucleotides agree with TRBD2. The TCR sequence derives from a human donor in good health (CMV status not recorded). Some clones in this sample may be carry-over from other donors' samples. The sample was cultured PBMCs, taken from culture after CMV antigen stimulation. The CDR3 has the sequence CASSLPHYSGTSGRIGELFF. The DNA sequence follows: TGTGCCAGCAGCCTACCCCACTATTCCGGGACTAGCGGGAGAATCGGGGAGCTGTTTTTT.